These T cell receptor beta chains were read from a single sample in a study of T cell responses to AZD1222 COVID-19 vaccine. The table came from immunoSEQ multiplex PCR; TCRdb's copy has only in-frame clones and leaves some out. The sample lists over 85,000 clones, 89% occurring once. The sequencing here drew on peripheral blood, taken 28 days after the second AZD1222 dose. The source of these receptors is an adult who received the AZD1222 COVID-19 vaccine. The CDR3 runs from the conserved cysteine through the conserved F or W. A D gene is named only where the DNA matches it firmly. Only part of the rows carry a size: once, few, many, or a class if the clone is expanded.

d_call	v_call	j_call	clone_size	cdr3_aa	cdr3_nt
NA	TRBV19	TRBJ1-2	once	CASSSDSNYGYTF	TGTGCCAGTAGTTCTGACAGTAACTATGGCTACACCTTC
TRBD1	TRBV4-2	TRBJ2-7	NA	CASSQGDRGGSYEQYF	TGTGCCAGCAGCCAAGGAGACAGGGGGGGCTCCTACGAGCAGTACTTC
NA	TRBV4-1	TRBJ2-4	once	CASSQRIGRGNIQYF	TGCGCCAGCAGCCAAAGAATTGGTCGGGGAAACATTCAGTACTTC
NA	TRBV4-2	TRBJ1-4	NA	CASSQGPGDTNEKLFF	TGTGCCAGCAGCCAGGGACCAGGGGATACTAATGAAAAACTGTTTTTT
NA	TRBV4-3	TRBJ2-5	NA	CASSQDSGQETQYF	TGCGCCAGCAGCCAAGATAGCGGACAAGAGACCCAGTACTTC
NA	TRBV15	TRBJ1-1	NA	CATREGIKEAFF	TGTGCCACCAGGGAAGGAATAAAGGAAGCTTTCTTT
NA	TRBV6-1	TRBJ1-3	NA	CASSEVGADSGNTIYF	TGTGCCAGCAGTGAAGTAGGGGCAGACTCTGGAAACACCATATATTTT
NA	TRBV19	TRBJ2-1	NA	CASSIYGDEQFF	TGTGCCAGTAGTATTTACGGGGATGAGCAGTTCTTC
NA	TRBV18	TRBJ2-1	NA	CASSRTEYNEQFF	TGTGCCAGCTCACGGACTGAGTACAATGAGCAGTTCTTC
NA	TRBV10-3	TRBJ2-7	NA	CAISESRLGLSPYEQYF	TGTGCCATCAGTGAGTCCCGACTAGGACTAAGCCCCTACGAGCAGTACTTC
TRBD1	TRBV3-1/TRBV3-2	TRBJ1-2	NA	CASSPGWQGDGYTF	TGTGCCAGCAGCCCCGGGTGGCAGGGGGATGGCTACACCTTC
NA	TRBV27	TRBJ2-7	NA	CASRDLGGGPYEQYF	TGTGCCAGCAGAGACTTAGGAGGGGGACCCTACGAGCAGTACTTC
TRBD2	TRBV18	TRBJ2-7	NA	CASSPSGGAEEQYF	TGTGCCAGCTCACCTAGCGGGGGGGCCGAAGAGCAGTACTTC
NA	TRBV7-9	TRBJ2-7	NA	CASSRQRYEQYF	TGTGCCAGCAGCCGTCAGCGGTACGAGCAGTACTTC
TRBD1	TRBV4-1	TRBJ1-5	NA	CASSQDWTGPYQPQHF	TGCGCCAGCAGCCAAGATTGGACAGGACCCTATCAGCCCCAGCATTTT
NA	TRBV5-6	TRBJ2-2	NA	CASSLVGGGELFF	TGTGCCAGCAGCTTGGTAGGCGGCGGGGAGCTGTTTTTT
NA	TRBV7-2	TRBJ1-5	NA	CASSRGTFSNQPQHF	TGTGCCAGCAGCCGGGGGACATTTAGCAATCAGCCCCAGCATTTT
NA	TRBV6-5	TRBJ1-1	NA	CASSSHSGVNTEAFF	TGTGCCAGCAGTTCCCATTCTGGGGTAAACACTGAAGCTTTCTTT
NA	TRBV25-1	TRBJ2-3	NA	CASSETSSPDTQYF	TGTGCCAGCAGTGAAACTAGCAGCCCAGATACGCAGTATTTT
NA	TRBV29-1	TRBJ1-2	NA	CSVDTWDGYGYTF	TGCAGCGTTGATACCTGGGACGGCTATGGCTACACCTTC
NA	TRBV21-1	TRBJ1-1	NA	CASSGTGARNTEAFF	TGTGCCAGCAGCGGGACAGGGGCTAGGAACACTGAAGCTTTCTTT
NA	TRBV30	TRBJ2-5	NA	CAWKGQWWSSQETQYF	TGTGCCTGGAAGGGTCAGTGGTGGAGCAGCCAAGAGACCCAGTACTTC
TRBD2	TRBV15	TRBJ2-3	NA	CATSSPSGGTDTQYF	TGTGCCACCAGCAGTCCCAGCGGGGGGACAGATACGCAGTATTTT
NA	TRBV7-2	TRBJ2-7	NA	CASSIWVSGYEQYF	TGTGCCAGCAGCATTTGGGTCTCTGGCTACGAGCAGTACTTC
NA	TRBV3-1/TRBV3-2	TRBJ1-5	NA	CASSQEPGGNNQPQHF	TGTGCCAGCAGCCAAGAGCCGGGGGGTAATAATCAGCCCCAGCATTTT
TRBD2	TRBV9	TRBJ2-7	NA	CASSVASGGYYEQYF	TGTGCCAGCAGCGTAGCTAGCGGGGGGTACTACGAGCAGTACTTC
TRBD1	TRBV9	TRBJ2-5	NA	CASTSWTGPQETQYF	TGTGCCAGCACCTCTTGGACAGGGCCTCAAGAGACCCAGTACTTC
TRBD2	TRBV2	TRBJ2-3	NA	CASTDPTSGGAGTQYF	TGTGCCAGCACCGATCCGACTAGCGGGGGGGCTGGTACGCAGTATTTT
TRBD1	TRBV27	TRBJ1-2	NA	CASSLIGTGEGYTF	TGTGCCAGCAGTTTAATAGGGACAGGGGAAGGCTACACCTTC
TRBD1	TRBV9	TRBJ1-1	once	CASSLHDGTGSPEAFF	TGTGCCAGCAGCCTACATGACGGGACAGGGAGTCCTGAAGCTTTCTTT
NA	TRBV5-1	TRBJ1-4	NA	CASSLEGSTNEKLFF	TGCGCCAGCAGCTTGGAGGGGTCAACTAATGAAAAACTGTTTTTT
NA	TRBV5-1	TRBJ1-1	NA	CASSLEIRGVNTEAFF	TGCGCCAGCAGCTTGGAAATTCGAGGGGTGAACACTGAAGCTTTCTTT
NA	TRBV12-5	TRBJ2-3	NA	CASASPEGNTDTQYF	TGTGCTAGTGCCTCCCCGGAGGGCAACACAGATACGCAGTATTTT
NA	TRBV6-1	TRBJ2-5	NA	CASSEVVGGEETQYF	TGTGCCAGCAGTGAGGTGGTAGGGGGAGAAGAGACCCAGTACTTC
TRBD2	TRBV5-4	TRBJ2-3	NA	CASRPGTNTDTQYF	TGTGCCAGCAGACCCGGGACTAACACAGATACGCAGTATTTT
NA	TRBV11-2	TRBJ2-7	NA	CASSLAGTYVYEQYF	TGTGCCAGCAGCTTAGCCGGGACATACGTTTACGAGCAGTACTTC
NA	TRBV7-9	TRBJ1-5	NA	CASSVGRGSNQPQHF	TGTGCCAGCAGCGTCGGGCGCGGTAGCAATCAGCCCCAGCATTTT
NA	TRBV10-3	TRBJ2-3	NA	CATRRPGGEGTDTQYF	TGTGCCACCCGACGCCCGGGTGGGGAGGGCACAGATACGCAGTATTTT
NA	TRBV29-1	TRBJ1-2	NA	CSVEAVGYGYTF	TGCAGCGTTGAAGCCGTCGGTTATGGCTACACCTTC
NA	TRBV28	TRBJ2-2	NA	CASGRTDTGELFF	TGTGCCAGCGGACGGACAGACACCGGGGAGCTGTTTTTT
NA	TRBV7-2	TRBJ1-1	NA	CASSLTGLGWGQDTEAFF	TGTGCCAGCAGCTTAACCGGCTTGGGGTGGGGTCAGGACACTGAAGCTTTCTTT
NA	TRBV5-6	TRBJ1-2	NA	CASSLGGVYGYTF	TGTGCCAGCAGCTTGGGCGGTGTCTATGGCTACACCTTC
NA	TRBV5-1	TRBJ2-1	NA	CASSPPAYNEQFF	TGCGCCAGCAGTCCCCCAGCCTACAATGAGCAGTTCTTC
NA	TRBV19	TRBJ1-1	NA	CASSMRWGSNTEAFF	TGTGCCAGTAGTATGAGGTGGGGGTCGAACACTGAAGCTTTCTTT
TRBD1	TRBV28	TRBJ1-2	NA	CASSLKGQGKYGYTF	TGTGCCAGCAGTTTGAAGGGACAGGGAAAATATGGCTACACCTTC
TRBD1	TRBV7-3	TRBJ2-5	once	CASSLGTGGWETQYF	TGTGCCAGCAGCTTAGGGACAGGGGGTTGGGAGACCCAGTACTTC
TRBD1	TRBV11-2	TRBJ2-2	NA	CASSLRQGYTGELFF	TGTGCCAGCAGCTTGAGACAGGGTTACACCGGGGAGCTGTTTTTT